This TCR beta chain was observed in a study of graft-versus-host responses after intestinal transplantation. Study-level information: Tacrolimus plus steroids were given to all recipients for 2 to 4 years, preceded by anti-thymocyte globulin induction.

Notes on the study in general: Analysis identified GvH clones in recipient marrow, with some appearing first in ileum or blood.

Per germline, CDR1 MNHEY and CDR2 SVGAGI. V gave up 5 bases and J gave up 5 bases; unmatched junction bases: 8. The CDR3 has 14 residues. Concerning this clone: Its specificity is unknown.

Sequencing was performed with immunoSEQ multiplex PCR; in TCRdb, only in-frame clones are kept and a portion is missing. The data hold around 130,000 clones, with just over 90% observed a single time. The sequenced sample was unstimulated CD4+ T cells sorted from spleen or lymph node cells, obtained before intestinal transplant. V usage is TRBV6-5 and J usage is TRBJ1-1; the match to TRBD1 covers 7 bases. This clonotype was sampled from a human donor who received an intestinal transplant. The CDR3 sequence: CASSPTGRRTEAFF. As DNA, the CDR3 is TGTGCCAGCAGTCCGACAGGGAGACGGACTGAAGCTTTCTTT.